These 21 T cell receptor beta chains were all obtained from the same sample, sequenced in a study of T cell responses to AZD1222 COVID-19 vaccine. The data were produced by immunoSEQ multiplex PCR, yet TCRdb's version contains in-frame clones alone and is incomplete. The table includes roughly 70,000 clones, approximately 90% detected once. Sequencing was performed on peripheral blood, taken 28 days after the second dose of the MenACWY control vaccine. These receptors originate from an adult who received the MenACWY meningococcal vaccine as a control.

V is TRBV5-1 and J is TRBJ1-1; the match to TRBD1 covers 7 bases. Trimming removed 4 bases from V and 3 bases from J; junction bases left unmatched: 6. The CDR3 is made up of 14 amino acids. CDR1 is SGHRS and CDR2 is YFSETQ in the germline V gene. CDR3 sequence reads: CASSLVQGDTEAFF. CDR3 in DNA: TGCGCCAGCAGCCTCGTGCAGGGGGACACTGAAGCTTTCTTT.

The chain couples TRBV2 to TRBJ1-6, with 7 bases fitting TRBD1. Germline V gives CDR1 SNHLY, CDR2 FYNNEI. Trimming took 8 bases from V and 8 from J; bases not matched to a gene: 9. This CDR3 has 14 amino acids. CDR3 bases: TGTGCCAGCGGGTTGGGACAGCCCTATTCACCCCTCCACTTT. As protein: CASGLGQPYSPLHF.

This sequence joins TRBV3-1 (or the pseudogene TRBV3-2) and TRBJ2-3, with unresolved D. V lost 4 bases to trimming and J lost 1 base, with 12 bases between them. Germline-derived CDR1 and CDR2 are LGHDT and YNNKEL (reference sequence). This CDR3 has 15 residues. In DNA form, the CDR3 reads TGTGCCAGCAGCCCCCTTAAACTGTGCACAGATACGCAGTATTTT. Residues: CASSPLKLCTDTQYF.

V gene TRBV11-3 combines with J gene TRBJ2-3; 8 bases agree with TRBD1. This CDR3 spans 17 amino acids. The junction had 8 bases not matched to a gene; V was cut back by 0 bases and J by 3 bases. Looked up from germline, CDR1 is SGHNT and CDR2 is YENEEA. The CDR3 loop reads CASSLDPAGGTTDTQYF. The CDR3 region has the DNA TGTGCCAGCAGCTTAGATCCTGCAGGGGGCACGACAGATACGCAGTATTTT.

V is TRBV5-5 and J is TRBJ1-5, with D perhaps TRBD1 (5 bases). The CDR3 extends over 15 amino acids. Germline CDR1 is SGHKS and CDR2 is YYEKEE (reference sequence). Trimming took off 4 bases at V and 1 base at J, with 12 bases between the two ends. CDR3 DNA: TGTGCCAGCAGCGAGACAGAGAGGAGCAATCAGCCCCAGCATTTT. Its protein product is CASSETERSNQPQHF.

As DNA, the CDR3 is TGTGCCAGCAGCTTAGAAGGGACAGAACACACAGATACGCAGTATTTT. Translated, it gives CASSLEGTEHTDTQYF. J is TRBJ2-3 and V is TRBV7-2, with 7 bases lining up with TRBD1. The CDR3 is 16 amino acids. J gave up 2 bases and V 1 base, and 6 bases lay outside the gene matches. CDR1 is SGHTA and CDR2 is FQGNSA in the germline V gene.

The genes are TRBV12-5 and TRBJ1-2, with D uncertain. CDR3 length: 17 residues. Trimming removed 7 bases from V and 2 bases from J, with 23 bases in between. Germline loops: CDR1 LGHNT, CDR2 FRNRAP. CDR3 region: CASAQESEPLLNYGYTF. The CDR3, as DNA: TGTGCTAGTGCCCAGGAATCAGAACCTCTTTTAAACTATGGCTACACCTTC.

This chain uses TRBV10-3 with TRBJ2-1; 7 bases fit TRBD2. V dropped 3 bases and J dropped 4; count of bases not matched to a gene: 3. Germline values: CDR1 ENHRY, CDR2 SYGVKD. The CDR3 is 14 residues long. The CDR3 nucleotides read TGTGCCATCAGTGAATTAGCGGGTTACAATGAGCAGTTCTTC. Translation gives CAISELAGYNEQFF.

The J gene is TRBJ1-5, the V gene TRBV7-2, with no clear D. CDR3 length equals 15 residues. V dropped 0 bases and J dropped 2 bases, with 8 bases sitting between them. Germline V gene lookup returns CDR1 SGHTA and CDR2 FQGNSA. The CDR3 nucleotides are TGTGCCAGCAGCTTAGCTAGGGATGGCAATCAGCCCCAGCATTTT. Its protein is CASSLARDGNQPQHF.

The chain couples TRBV4-2 to TRBJ2-1, with a tentative D call TRBD2 (6 bases). CDR3 length: 16 amino acids. Between the trimmed V and J ends, which lost 1 base and 4 bases, there was a span of 14 bases. CDR1 and CDR2 from the germline V gene are LGHNA and YNFKEQ. DNA of the CDR3: TGTGCCAGCAGCCAAGTCTCGGGAGCGATTTACAATGAGCAGTTCTTC. Its translation: CASSQVSGAIYNEQFF.

The CDR3 DNA reads TGTGCCAGCAGCCAAAGGTGGGCCACAGGGGGCAACACCGGGGAGCTGTTTTTT. Protein product: CASSQRWATGGNTGELFF. The rearrangement joins TRBV3-1 (or the pseudogene TRBV3-2) to TRBJ2-2; 9 positions agree with TRBD1. This CDR3 region has 18 residues. Germline V lookup: CDR1 LGHDT, CDR2 YNNKEL (reference sequence). V was clipped by 2 bases and J by 2 bases; unmatched bases: 9.

The chain couples TRBV28 to TRBJ2-2; weak D call: TRBD1 (5 bases). The V end was cut by 7 bases, the J end by 1 base, with 16 bases between. CDR3 length: 16 residues. CDR1 is MDHEN, CDR2 SYDVKM, per germline. CDR3 sequence reads: CASTPSGAKNTGELFF. CDR3 sequence (DNA): TGTGCCAGCACCCCTTCTGGGGCAAAGAACACCGGGGAGCTGTTTTTT.

The chain links TRBV19 to TRBJ1-1; D not certain. V was clipped by 8 bases and J by 3 bases, with 7 bases between them. CDR3 length equals 11 residues. Germline CDR1 LNHDA, CDR2 SQIVND (reference sequence). The DNA of the CDR3 is TGTGCCAGTGCCCTCGACACTGAAGCTTTCTTT. It is translated as CASALDTEAFF.

This clone appeared once. This chain uses TRBV29-1 with TRBJ1-3; no firm D call. V gave up 6 bases and J gave up 0 bases, with 9 bases separating them. The CDR3 is made up of 13 amino acids. Looked up from germline, CDR1 is SQVTM and CDR2 is ANQGSEA. In DNA form, the CDR3 reads TGCAGCGTGCGTCTCTCCTCTGGAAACACCATATATTTT. Protein product: CSVRLSSGNTIYF.

V is TRBV7-6 and J is TRBJ2-5; the D is unclear. V was pared by 5 bases and J by 4 bases, with 11 bases between. Germline assignment: CDR1 SGHVS and CDR2 FNYEAQ. This CDR3 contains 13 residues. CDR3 in amino acids: CASSLPPLETQYF. CDR3 coding DNA: TGTGCCAGCAGCCTACCCCCCTTAGAGACCCAGTACTTC. Together with reference TRBV7-6 and TRBJ2-5, the CDR3 gives the full variable domain: GAGVSQSPRYKVTKRGQDVALRCDPISGHVSLYWYRQALGQGPEFLTYFNYEAQQDKSGLPNDRFSAERPEGSISTLTIQRTEQRDSAMYRCASSLPPLETQYFGPGTRLLVL.

The J gene is TRBJ2-2, the V gene TRBV4-3; D gene ambiguous. V was trimmed by 1 base and J by 3 bases, leaving 9 bases between them. Per the germline V gene, CDR1 is LGHNA and CDR2 is YSLEER. CDR3 length equals 15 residues. As DNA, the CDR3 is TGCGCCAGCAGCCAAGGGAGCCTTTACACCGGGGAGCTGTTTTTT. Translation: CASSQGSLYTGELFF.

V is TRBV5-1 and J is TRBJ1-5; possibly TRBD1 for D (6 bases). This CDR3 is 15 amino acids long. The germline gives CDR1 SGHRS, CDR2 YFSETQ. Trimming removed 3 bases from V and 9 bases from J, with 19 bases in between. CDR3 sequence reads: CASSYRTARKRPQHF. CDR3 bases: TGCGCCAGCAGCTATAGGACAGCCCGAAAGCGGCCCCAGCATTTT.

The table lists this clone with a count of one. This chain connects TRBV7-3 to TRBJ2-2, with D possibly TRBD1 on 5 matching bases. Trimming pared 1 base from V and 2 bases from J, leaving 11 bases between. Germline values: CDR1 SGHTA, CDR2 FQGTGA. The CDR3 has 16 residues. The chain's CDR3 is CASSLKSTANTGELFF. In DNA form, the CDR3 reads TGTGCCAGCAGCTTAAAATCGACAGCTAACACCGGGGAGCTGTTTTTT. The full variable domain, completed using reference TRBV7-3 and TRBJ2-2, is GAGVSQTPSNKVTEKGKYVELRCDPISGHTALYWYRQSLGQGPEFLIYFQGTGAADDSGLPNDRFFAVRPEGSVSTLKIQRTERGDSAVYLCASSLKSTANTGELFFGEGSRLTVL.

This clone was counted once. The chain is built from TRBV28 and TRBJ1-2, with unresolved D. The CDR3 sequence is 13 residues long. Germline CDR1 is MDHEN and CDR2 is SYDVKM. The V end lost 6 bases, the J end lost 8 bases, and 16 bases lay between the germline ends. The CDR3 reads CASSPGPRLGYTF. CDR3 coding DNA: TGTGCCAGCAGCCCGGGCCCCCGGTTAGGCTACACCTTC.

The V gene is TRBV4-1, the J gene TRBJ2-6, with 8 bases fitting TRBD1. The trim removed 4 bases at V and 1 base at J, leaving 6 bases unmatched. This CDR3 has 17 residues. CDR1 MGHRA and CDR2 YSYEKL come from the germline V gene. The CDR3 DNA reads as TGCGCCAGCAGCCCCGACAGGGGAAATTCTGGGGCCAACGTCCTGACTTTC. As protein: CASSPDRGNSGANVLTF.

The rearrangement uses TRBV30 and TRBJ2-3; perhaps TRBD1 as D (6 bases). CDR1 and CDR2 (germline): GTSNPN, SVGIG (reference sequence). Trimming pared 4 bases from V and 6 bases from J, leaving 20 bases between. The CDR3 runs 15 residues. CDR3 in amino acids: CAWKRVDSEGDTQYF. CDR3 in DNA: TGTGCCTGGAAAAGGGTGGACAGTGAGGGGGATACGCAGTATTTT. The entire variable domain, with the rest obtained from reference TRBV30 and TRBJ2-3, is as follows: SQTIHQWPATLVQPVGSPLSLECTVEGTSNPNLYWYRQAAGRGLQLLFYSVGIGQISSEVPQNLSASRPQDRQFILSSKKLLLSDSGFYLCAWKRVDSEGDTQYFGPGTRLTVL.